The entry that follows covers one T cell receptor (beta chain) sequence. What it binds is unknown. This table comes from immunoSEQ multiplex PCR, and its TCRdb copy is limited to in-frame clones, with some not included. Among tens of thousands of clones, 88% were seen once, and the ten largest hold 4.2%. These data originate in a study of chemoradiotherapy in HPV16-positive cancers. Broader study findings: Candidate HPV-specific clones and E7-related TCR motifs grew in tumor during treatment.

CDR3 length equals 13 residues. Germline V CDR1 and CDR2: MNHEY, SMNVEV (reference sequence). The V end was cut by 4 bases, the J end by 6 bases, with 10 bases between. The TCR was taken from a human donor with HPV-associated anogenital cancer. The material was blood, obtained from a patient who underwent chemoradiotherapy. J is TRBJ1-5 and V is TRBV27, with D perhaps TRBD1 (5 bases). CDR3 protein: CASSSGPTQPQHF. CDR3 bases: TGTGCCAGCAGTTCGGGGCCTACTCAGCCCCAGCATTTT.